Only one count was recorded for the clone carrying this T cell receptor (beta chain). Its antigen remains unidentified. These data originate in a study of shared clonotypes between healthy human individuals. Study outcomes and limitations: Across a few donors, naive CD4 shared around 5%, naive CD8 about 3.2%, memory CD4 about 2.5%, memory CD8 about 0.38%. Non-shared clonotypes had lower generation probabilities than those shared by all four donors. Expectations were that clonotype sharing among donors would be affected by sequencing depth.

Sequenced by immunoSEQ multiplex PCR; TCRdb stores in-frame clones only, minus some. This repertoire shows under 850,000 clones, about 92% found once; its top ten account for 24%. Terminally differentiated effector memory CD45RA+ cells were excluded by CCR7 positive selection of CD45RO-negative cells. Healthy HIV-negative adults without recent acute infections or vaccinations served as donors. V was pared by 5 bases and J by 6 bases, with 13 bases of the junction left unmatched. CDR3 length: 17 amino acids. Germline lookup yields CDR1 SEHNR and CDR2 FQNEAQ (reference sequence). The source of this sequence is a man aged 25-40 years in good health. The chain carries TRBV7-9 and TRBJ1-4; 9 nucleotides align to TRBD1. The source material was naive CD8+ T cells sorted from blood. Here the CDR3 DNA reads TGTGCCAGCAGCACGGCCCTCCACAGGGGGCTGGATGAAAAACTGTTTTTT. Translation: CASSTALHRGLDEKLFF. The complete variable domain, with remaining parts taken from reference TRBV7-9 and TRBJ1-4, reads DTGVSQNPRHKITKRGQNVTFRCDPISEHNRLYWYRQTLGQGPEFLTYFQNEAQLEKSRLLSDRFSAERPKGSFSTLEIQRTEQGDSAMYLCASSTALHRGLDEKLFFGSGTQLSVL.